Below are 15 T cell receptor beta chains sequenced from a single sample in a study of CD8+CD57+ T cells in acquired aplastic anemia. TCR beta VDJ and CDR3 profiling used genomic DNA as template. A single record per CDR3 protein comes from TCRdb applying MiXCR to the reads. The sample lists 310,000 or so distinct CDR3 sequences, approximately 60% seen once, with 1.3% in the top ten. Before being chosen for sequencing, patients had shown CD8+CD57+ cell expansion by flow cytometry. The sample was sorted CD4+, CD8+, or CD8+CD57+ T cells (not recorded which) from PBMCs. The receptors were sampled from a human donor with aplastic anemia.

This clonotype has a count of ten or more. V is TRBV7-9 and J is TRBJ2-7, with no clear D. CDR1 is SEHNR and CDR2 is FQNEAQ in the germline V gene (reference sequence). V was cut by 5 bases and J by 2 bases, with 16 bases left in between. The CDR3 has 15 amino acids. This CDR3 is CASSPGDIGPYEQYF. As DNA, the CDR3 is TGTGCCAGCAGCCCAGGAGATATCGGGCCCTACGAGCAGTACTTC.

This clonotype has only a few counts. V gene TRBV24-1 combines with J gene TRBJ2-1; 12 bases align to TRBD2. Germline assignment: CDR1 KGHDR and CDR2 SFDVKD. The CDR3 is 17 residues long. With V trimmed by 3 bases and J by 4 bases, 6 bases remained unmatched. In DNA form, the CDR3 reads TGTGCCACCAGTGATCCGGGACTAGCGGGTCAATACAATGAGCAGTTCTTC. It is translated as CATSDPGLAGQYNEQFF.

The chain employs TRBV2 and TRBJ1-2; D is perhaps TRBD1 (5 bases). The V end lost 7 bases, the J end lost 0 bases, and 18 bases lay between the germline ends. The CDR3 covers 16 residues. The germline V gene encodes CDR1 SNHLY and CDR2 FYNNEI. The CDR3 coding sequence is TGTGCCAGCACCCGAGGAGGACAAGAAGCTAACTATGGCTACACCTTC. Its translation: CASTRGGQEANYGYTF.

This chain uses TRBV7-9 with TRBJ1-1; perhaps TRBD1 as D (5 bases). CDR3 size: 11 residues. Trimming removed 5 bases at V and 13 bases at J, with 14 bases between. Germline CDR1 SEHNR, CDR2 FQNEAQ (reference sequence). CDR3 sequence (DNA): TGTGCCAGCAGCCTAAGCCAGGGTGTTTTCTTT. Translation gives CASSLSQGVFF.

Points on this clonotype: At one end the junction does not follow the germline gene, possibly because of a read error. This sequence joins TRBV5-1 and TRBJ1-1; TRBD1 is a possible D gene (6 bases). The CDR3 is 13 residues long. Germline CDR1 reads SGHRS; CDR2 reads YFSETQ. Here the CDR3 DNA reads TGTGCCAGCAGCCCACAGGGAAGGACTGAAGCTTTCTTT. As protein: CASSPQGRTEAFF.

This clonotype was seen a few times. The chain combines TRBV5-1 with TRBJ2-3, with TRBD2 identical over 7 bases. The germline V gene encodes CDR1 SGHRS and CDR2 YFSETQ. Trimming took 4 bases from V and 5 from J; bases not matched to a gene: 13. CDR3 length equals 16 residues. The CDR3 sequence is CASSSAVMGGGDTQYF. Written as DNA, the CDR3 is TGCGCCAGCAGCAGCGCTGTTATGGGGGGGGGAGATACGCAGTATTTT.

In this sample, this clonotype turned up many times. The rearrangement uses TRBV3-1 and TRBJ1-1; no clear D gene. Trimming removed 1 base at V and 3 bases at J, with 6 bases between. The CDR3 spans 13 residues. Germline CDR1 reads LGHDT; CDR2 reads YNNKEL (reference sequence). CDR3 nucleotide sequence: TGTGCCAGCAGCCAAGGGTGGGACACTGAAGCTTTCTTT. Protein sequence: CASSQGWDTEAFF.

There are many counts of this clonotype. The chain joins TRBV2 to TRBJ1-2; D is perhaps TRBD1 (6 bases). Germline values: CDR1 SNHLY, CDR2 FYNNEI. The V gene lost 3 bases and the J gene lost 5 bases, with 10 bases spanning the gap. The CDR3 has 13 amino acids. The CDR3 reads CASSEGQGYGYTF. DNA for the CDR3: TGTGCCAGCAGTGAGGGTCAGGGGTATGGCTACACCTTC.

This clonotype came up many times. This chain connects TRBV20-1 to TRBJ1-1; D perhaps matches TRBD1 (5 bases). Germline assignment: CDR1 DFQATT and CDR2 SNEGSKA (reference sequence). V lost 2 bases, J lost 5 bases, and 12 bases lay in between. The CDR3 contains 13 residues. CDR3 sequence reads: CSARIHEGTEAFF. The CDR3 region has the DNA TGCAGTGCTAGAATCCACGAGGGGACTGAAGCTTTCTTT.

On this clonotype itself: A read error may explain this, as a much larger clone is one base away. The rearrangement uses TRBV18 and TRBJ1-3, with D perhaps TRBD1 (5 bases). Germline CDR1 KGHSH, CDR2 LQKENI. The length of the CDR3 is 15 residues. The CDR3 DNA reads TGTGCCAGCTCACCACGGGACGGATCTGGAGACACCATATATTTT. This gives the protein CASSPRDGSGDTIYF.

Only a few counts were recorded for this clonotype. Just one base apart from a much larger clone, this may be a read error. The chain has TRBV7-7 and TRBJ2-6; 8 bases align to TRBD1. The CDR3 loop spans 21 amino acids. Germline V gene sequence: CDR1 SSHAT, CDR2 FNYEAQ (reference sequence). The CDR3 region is CVSSLGSDRGLPSVGANVLTF. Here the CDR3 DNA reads TGTGTCAGCAGCTTAGGATCCGACAGGGGTCTTCCTTCGGTTGGGGCCAACGTCCTGACTTTC.

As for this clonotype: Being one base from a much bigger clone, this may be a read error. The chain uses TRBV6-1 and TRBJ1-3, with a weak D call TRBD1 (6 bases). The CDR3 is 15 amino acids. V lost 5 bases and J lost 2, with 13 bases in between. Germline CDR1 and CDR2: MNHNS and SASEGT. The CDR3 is CASSIQGNPGNTIYF. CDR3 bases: TGTGCCAGCAGTATACAGGGCAACCCTGGAAACACCATATATTTT.

This chain's CDR3 is CASSKVPTDTQYF. CDR3 bases: TGTGCCAGTAGTAAGGTCCCAACAGATACGCAGTATTTT. The rearrangement uses TRBV19 and TRBJ2-3; unclear D gene. V was shortened by 4 bases and J by 3 bases, with 8 bases between the two germline ends. This CDR3 is built from 13 residues. The germline CDR1 and CDR2 sequences are LNHDA and SQIVND (reference sequence). Combining the CDR3 with reference TRBV19 and TRBJ2-3 gives the whole variable domain DGGITQSPKYLFRKEGQNVTLSCEQNLNHDAMYWYRQDPGQGLRLIYYSQIVNDFQKGDIAEGYSVSREKKESFPLTVTSAQKNPTAFYLCASSKVPTDTQYFGPGTRLTVL.

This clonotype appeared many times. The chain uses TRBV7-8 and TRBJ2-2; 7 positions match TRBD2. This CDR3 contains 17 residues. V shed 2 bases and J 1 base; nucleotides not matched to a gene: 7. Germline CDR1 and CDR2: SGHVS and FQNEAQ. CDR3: CASSLMVRGRNTGELFF. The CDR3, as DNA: TGTGCCAGCAGCTTAATGGTGCGGGGGAGGAACACCGGGGAGCTGTTTTTT. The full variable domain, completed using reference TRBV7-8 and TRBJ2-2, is GAGVSQSPRYKVAKRGQDVALRCDPISGHVSLFWYQQALGQGPEFLTYFQNEAQLDKSGLPSDRFFAERPEGSVSTLKIQRTQQEDSAVYLCASSLMVRGRNTGELFFGEGSRLTVL.

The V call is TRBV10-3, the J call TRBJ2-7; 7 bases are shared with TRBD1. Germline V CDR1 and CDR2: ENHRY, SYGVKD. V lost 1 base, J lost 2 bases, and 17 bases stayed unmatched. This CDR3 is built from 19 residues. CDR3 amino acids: CAISEFTGTVILFAYEQYF. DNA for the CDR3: TGTGCCATCAGTGAGTTTACCGGGACAGTTATCCTATTCGCCTACGAGCAGTACTTC.